This TCR beta chain comes out of a study of beta chain features in type 1 diabetes. All of the isolated RNA was reverse transcribed, so expressed TCRB transcripts were sequenced. Assay: immunoSEQ multiplex PCR; the TCRdb copy retains only in-frame clones and omits some. This repertoire shows about 150,000 clones, more than 10% found once; its top ten account for under 1.5%. Details on this clone: Its target is not known.

This CDR3 contains 15 residues. The V gene lost 3 bases and the J gene lost 3 bases, with 15 bases spanning the gap. Germline CDR1 SGDLS, CDR2 YYNGEE. General observations from the study: VDJ junctions sequenced from type 1 diabetes patients showed fewer insertions and more deletions. There was a moderate but significant shortening of TCRB CDR3s in all four CD4+ subsets of Type 1 diabetes patients. Cells carrying high TCR expression could end up over-represented when cDNA is sequenced.

Markers CD45RO/CCR7/CD25/CD127/CD95/CD27 served to sort CD4+ naive, central memory, regulatory and stem cell-like memory cells. Sorted populations all had greater than 95% purity. Material for sequencing was central memory CD4+ T cells from blood. The chain recombines TRBV9 with TRBJ1-1; D gene uncertain. This sequence originates from a man between 18 and 29 years old with type 1 diabetes. The CDR3 loop is CASSGKGGRDTEAFF. DNA for the CDR3: TGTGCCAGCAGCGGGAAAGGAGGGAGGGACACTGAAGCTTTCTTT. Full variable domain (outside the CDR3, taken from reference TRBV9 and TRBJ1-1): DSGVTQTPKHLITATGQRVTLRCSPRSGDLSVYWYQQSLDQGLQFLIQYYNGEERAKGNILERFSAQQFPDLHSELNLSSLELGDSALYFCASSGKGGRDTEAFFGQGTRLTVV.